The clone carrying this TCR beta chain has just one count. This sample stems from a study of blood T cell repertoires in COVID-19. The wider study: Whether acute or convalescent, the COVID-19 samples came from the United States, Italy and Spain. Sample material is recorded as cDNA or gDNA derived from T cells, B-cell-depleted T cells, or PBMCs.

Germline trimming cut 7 bases from V and 5 bases from J; bases unmatched to any gene: 6. Germline assignment: CDR1 WSHSY and CDR2 SAAADI. The CDR3 is made up of 14 amino acids. Original handling: For nucleated cells, counts were estimated from reference gene primer amplification. Method: immunoSEQ multiplex PCR; TCRdb's copy keeps in-frame clones and lacks some. V, J and clone size were drawn from that table, and D and trimming were deduced from the DNA. The sample consists of 90,000 to 120,000 clones, 65% to 90% of them appearing once. The material sequenced was peripheral blood. V is TRBV10-2 and J is TRBJ2-2; 8 bases are a match to TRBD1. The sequence was collected from a man between 60 and 75 years old with acute or convalescent COVID-19. The CDR3 DNA follows: TGCGCCAGCAAGGACAGGGAAGGGACCGGGGAGCTGTTTTTT. The encoded protein is CASKDREGTGELFF.